A selection of T cell receptor beta chains follows, all from one sample in a study of regulatory T cells in long-lasting Graves disease. Each CDR3 protein is one row after TCRdb ran MiXCR on the multiplex PCR reads. This sample has about 430,000 distinct CDR3 sequences, with 21% found just once. The sequenced sample was peripheral blood mononuclear cells (PBMCs), obtained when the disease was refractory, from a patient treated with antithyroid drugs. The receptors derive from a female donor with Graves disease. Each CDR3 is given without its conserved first and last residue. The D gene is left open where the match is weak.

V	D	J	CDR3
TRBV5-5	.	TRBJ2-2	ASSPGGGGPGELF
TRBV3-1	.	TRBJ1-2	TSSQDRQVTNYGYT
TRBV27	TRBD1	TRBJ2-5	ASSSRTGTQETQY
TRBV28	.	.	ASSSPDIKLREQF
TRBV28	.	TRBJ2-1	ASSSPVRSYNEQF
TRBV5-6	.	TRBJ2-7	ASSLGQGWVTGEQH
TRBV2	TRBD1	TRBJ1-2	ASSERQGARGYT
TRBV28	.	TRBJ2-6	ASTSGTSGANVLT
TRBV5-1	.	TRBJ1-5	ASSYDGSNQPQH
TRBV12-3/TRBV12-4	.	TRBJ1-2	ASRGGVANYGYT
TRBV28	TRBD1	TRBJ1-6	ASREDRGNSPLH
TRBV5-1	TRBD2	TRBJ2-7	ASSRSGSFPYEQY
TRBV6-1	TRBD1	TRBJ1-2	ASSLRQGLLYT
TRBV29-1	TRBD1	TRBJ1-2	SVEGQGSLGDGYT
TRBV27	.	TRBJ2-5	ASSLGGTYQETQY
TRBV28	.	TRBJ2-4	ASSLQGKGFDIQY
TRBV3-1	TRBD1	TRBJ2-7	ASSLTGGGEQY
TRBV20-1	TRBD2	TRBJ2-5	SASTTSGGQETQY
TRBV20-1	TRBD1	TRBJ2-5	SARGRRFRGKY
TRBV28	.	TRBJ2-7	ASSLSQGQAHEQY
TRBV7-8	.	TRBJ2-2	ASSFWDPGTGELF
TRBV12-3/TRBV12-4	.	TRBJ2-5	ASSDRTTQETQY
TRBV15	TRBD1	TRBJ1-5	ATSRGRDRVGNQPQH
TRBV12-3/TRBV12-4	TRBD2	TRBJ2-7	ASRMGGVHEQY
TRBV30	.	TRBJ2-4	AWSVVLAGSAKNIQY
TRBV11-2	.	TRBJ2-7	ASRYGRNSYEQY
TRBV12-3/TRBV12-4	.	TRBJ2-7	ASSRGDLSDYEQY
TRBV10-3	.	TRBJ2-7	AITDRPDEQY
TRBV10-1	.	TRBJ2-4	ASSRDGAKNIQY
TRBV5-1	TRBD2	TRBJ2-2	ASSGGLAGLTRDGELF
TRBV9	.	TRBJ2-4	ASSLSGQSVGIQY
TRBV5-6	TRBD1	TRBJ2-5	ASSLVDRGEETQY
TRBV2	TRBD1	TRBJ2-7	ASLGQASREQY
TRBV6-2/TRBV6-3	.	TRBJ2-2	ASSYSIWRWQSLGANTGELF
TRBV6-1	TRBD1	TRBJ2-7	ASSTTPGQGSAEQY
TRBV9	.	TRBJ2-7	ASSPLGVPYEQY
TRBV20-1	TRBD2	TRBJ2-3	SAPTSGGTDTQY
TRBV28	.	TRBJ2-7	ASSFHPNYEQY
TRBV6-1	.	TRBJ2-5	ASSAGFAQETQY
TRBV20-1	.	TRBJ2-3	SAMRTGTGRDTQY
TRBV7-2	TRBD1	TRBJ1-2	ASRSDREGGYT
TRBV11-1	.	TRBJ2-1	ASSPREAGSEQF
TRBV7-2	TRBD1	TRBJ2-7	ASSPRDFGQGLDEQY
TRBV20-1	.	TRBJ1-5	SARMGVAGDQPQH
TRBV14	TRBD1	TRBJ2-4	ASSQDRRTGGNKNIQY
TRBV11-2	.	TRBJ2-7	ASSLVKGPGHEQY
TRBV3-1	.	TRBJ2-7	ASSQGTESQY
TRBV2	.	TRBJ1-1	ASSGVSAEAF
TRBV28	TRBD2	TRBJ2-7	ASTSLAADSYEQY
TRBV6-5	TRBD2	TRBJ2-2	ASSYSRSGRAGELF
TRBV29-1	TRBD1	TRBJ2-1	SVLNRDSYNEQF
TRBV3-1	.	TRBJ2-2	ASSYRDLGMLF
TRBV3-1	TRBD2	TRBJ2-1	ASSLYAGAPLSNEQF
TRBV25-1	.	TRBJ1-1	ASNERGGLGAF
TRBV6-4	TRBD2	TRBJ2-2	ASSEHGGLAGLAGELF
TRBV20-1	TRBD1	TRBJ1-6	SARDQGTGGDSPLH
TRBV6-1	TRBD1	TRBJ2-7	ASSKRSGQSVEQY
TRBV6-1	TRBD1	TRBJ2-7	ASSLQIGTVPYEQY
TRBV20-1	.	TRBJ2-5	SARLRGMDTETQY
TRBV29-1	.	TRBJ2-2	SVPRAGAPTGELF